This entry concerns a single T cell receptor beta chain. Its antigen remains unknown. An amount of RNA that ranged from roughly 0.45 to 1 ug was reverse transcribed with random hexamers. Amplification of the TCR beta CDR3 was carried out by immunoSEQ multiplex PCR, which spanned a total of 54 Vbeta and 13 Jbeta segments. TCRdb reanalysed the immunoSEQ multiplex PCR reads using MiXCR and keeps one entry per CDR3 protein. The sample includes around 100,000 distinct CDR3 sequences, around 96% of them seen just once. These data come from a study of CD8 T cells in Susac syndrome. About the study: Within the sequenced group of Susac syndrome patients, six showed active disease and 8 or 9 were in remission. Study-wide findings and caveats: In total CD8+ repertoires, over 15 Susac-specific public clones were found, and CD8+ TEMRA repertoires had roughly 5. The study admitted that it had a relatively small number of individuals in its TCR sequencing and HLA analysis.

The J segment lost 3 bases and the V segment lost 3 bases, leaving 1 base of the junction unmatched. The CDR3 length is 14 residues. This TCR was recovered from a human donor with Susac syndrome. Sequenced material: CD8+ T cells from PBMCs. The V and J genes are TRBV12-3 or TRBV12-4 and TRBJ1-1; TRBD1 aligns across 10 bases. The CDR3 bases are TGTGCCAGCAGTTTGGGACAGGGGCACACTGAAGCTTTCTTT. Amino acid sequence: CASSLGQGHTEAFF.